This T cell receptor (beta chain) was sequenced during a study of chemoradiotherapy in HPV16-positive cancers. A remark on this clone: Its antigen remains unknown.

Here immunoSEQ multiplex PCR was the method, and the copy in TCRdb shows in-frame clones only, minus some. The profile shows around 20,000 clones, over 60% of them singletons. Over chemoradiotherapy, repertoires were sampled more than once. Study-wide findings and caveats: Candidate HPV-specific clones and E7-related TCR motifs grew in tumor during treatment.

V gave up 6 bases and J gave up 7 bases, with 19 bases separating them. Germline V gene sequence: CDR1 MNHEY, CDR2 SMNVEV (reference sequence). CDR3 length equals 15 residues. The TCR was taken from a human donor with HPV-associated anogenital cancer. This sequence joins TRBV27 and TRBJ2-1, with D possibly TRBD2 on 6 matching bases. The material was obtained from a patient who underwent chemoradiotherapy. This CDR3 is CASRETTGLVNEQFF. The CDR3 DNA reads as TGTGCCAGCAGAGAAACCACGGGACTTGTTAATGAGCAGTTCTTC.